These T cell receptor beta chains were read from a single sample in a study of identical twins. TCRdb reprocessed the 5' RACE reads via MiXCR and lists one record per CDR3 protein. This table holds approximately 630,000 distinct CDR3 sequences, 7% to 7.5% found once. These data were also reused for a study on yellow fever vaccine responses in identical twins.

The sample was PBMCs. The receptors come from a woman aged 18-29 years in good health. CDR3s leave out the opening cysteine and the closing phenylalanine or tryptophan. D genes are given only for firm matches. Clone size is given for some rows only: seen once, a few or many times, or a class if the clone is expanded.

V: TRBV11-3; J: TRBJ1-1; size: few; D: TRBD1; CDR3: ASRGDRNTEAF
V: TRBV12-5; J: TRBJ1-5; size: many; D: .; CDR3: ASGLATLFDQPQH
V: TRBV29-1; J: TRBJ2-5; size: .; D: .; CDR3: SVGRGRPQETQY
V: TRBV20-1; J: TRBJ2-2; size: many; D: TRBD1; CDR3: SADPGTGNTGELF
V: TRBV4-1; J: TRBJ1-1; size: .; D: TRBD1; CDR3: ASSHDREETEAF
V: TRBV7-9; J: TRBJ1-1; size: .; D: .; CDR3: ASSRVGFALEAF
V: TRBV5-1; J: TRBJ1-4; size: .; D: .; CDR3: ASSSEGATNEKLF
V: TRBV20-1; J: TRBJ1-5; size: many; D: .; CDR3: SARENTNQPQH
V: TRBV10-3; J: TRBJ2-6; size: few; D: .; CDR3: AISAVHSGANVLT
V: TRBV5-4; J: TRBJ2-2; size: .; D: TRBD2; CDR3: ASSLAGTSGATGELF
V: TRBV5-1; J: TRBJ2-1; size: .; D: .; CDR3: ASSLAPRQGTNNEQF
V: TRBV5-1; J: TRBJ2-7; size: many; D: TRBD1; CDR3: ASSPSGGTGGYEQY
V: TRBV7-3; J: TRBJ2-2; size: many; D: TRBD2; CDR3: ASSRTSWGTGELF
V: TRBV10-3; J: TRBJ1-2; size: many; D: .; CDR3: AISPLPTTGGGYT
V: TRBV5-1; J: TRBJ2-3; size: .; D: TRBD2; CDR3: ASSASGGAGTDTQY
V: TRBV10-3; J: TRBJ1-1; size: .; D: .; CDR3: AIKGPNTEAF
V: TRBV10-3; J: TRBJ2-7; size: many; D: .; CDR3: ATRTRATILVEQY
V: TRBV29-1; J: TRBJ1-3; size: many; D: .; CDR3: RNRGHGNTIY
V: TRBV27; J: TRBJ2-3; size: many; D: .; CDR3: ASSLSASTDTQY
V: TRBV20-1; J: TRBJ2-3; size: .; D: .; CDR3: SFHPPGLYNTDTQY
V: TRBV3-1; J: TRBJ2-7; size: .; D: .; CDR3: ASSQDEVHEQY
V: TRBV12-3/TRBV12-4; J: TRBJ2-1; size: many; D: TRBD2; CDR3: ASSSSQGGYNEQF
V: TRBV7-9; J: TRBJ1-1; size: many; D: .; CDR3: ASSLGDRPGTEAF
V: TRBV28; J: TRBJ1-5; size: few; D: TRBD1; CDR3: ASSLWGDRVSNQPQH
V: TRBV7-6; J: TRBJ2-2; size: .; D: .; CDR3: ASSSAGWELF
V: TRBV20-1; J: TRBJ2-2; size: many; D: .; CDR3: SASPATNTGELF
V: TRBV5-1; J: TRBJ2-5; size: few; D: .; CDR3: ASSPHQIQETQY
V: TRBV2; J: TRBJ2-7; size: few; D: TRBD2; CDR3: ASRIASGRNEQY
V: TRBV12-3/TRBV12-4; J: TRBJ2-7; size: many; D: TRBD2; CDR3: ASSTSGRLYEQY
V: TRBV2; J: TRBJ1-3; size: .; D: .; CDR3: ARSEVGNTIY
V: TRBV12-5; J: TRBJ2-1; size: .; D: .; CDR3: ASATYNEQF
V: TRBV12-3/TRBV12-4; J: TRBJ2-7; size: few; D: .; CDR3: ASSTGNPNYEQY
V: TRBV25-1; J: TRBJ2-5; size: many; D: .; CDR3: ASSEYGETQY
V: TRBV9; J: TRBJ1-1; size: many; D: .; CDR3: ASSVGFNTEAF
V: TRBV12-3/TRBV12-4; J: TRBJ2-2; size: .; D: .; CDR3: ASSFGLVSGDTGELF
V: TRBV29-1; J: TRBJ2-7; size: many; D: TRBD2; CDR3: SVVKTSGISYEQY
V: TRBV11-2; J: TRBJ2-5; size: .; D: TRBD2; CDR3: ASSRRLAGTQETQY
V: TRBV29-1; J: TRBJ2-5; size: many; D: .; CDR3: SANPGVRETQY
V: TRBV9; J: TRBJ1-1; size: .; D: TRBD1; CDR3: ASSAGTGGSAEAF
V: TRBV20-1; J: TRBJ1-1; size: .; D: TRBD1; CDR3: SADRGLNTEAF
V: TRBV5-1; J: TRBJ2-3; size: many; D: TRBD1; CDR3: ASSFRQGLTDTQY
V: TRBV11-1; J: TRBJ2-1; size: .; D: TRBD2; CDR3: ASSASQSGIYNEQF
V: TRBV5-1; J: TRBJ2-7; size: many; D: TRBD1; CDR3: ASSLQAGTGSYEQY
V: TRBV3-1; J: TRBJ2-1; size: many; D: .; CDR3: ASSQVSGTANEQF
V: TRBV7-2; J: TRBJ2-1; size: few; D: .; CDR3: ASSTGLGDNEQF
V: TRBV28; J: TRBJ2-6; size: many; D: .; CDR3: ASRSGANVLT
V: TRBV4-1; J: TRBJ2-3; size: few; D: TRBD2; CDR3: ASSQDPPAGGPTDTQY
V: TRBV5-4; J: TRBJ2-3; size: few; D: TRBD2; CDR3: ALSWTSGPDTQY
V: TRBV9; J: TRBJ2-2; size: few; D: .; CDR3: ASRGAVGELF
V: TRBV12-3/TRBV12-4; J: TRBJ2-4; size: .; D: TRBD2; CDR3: ASSNRGGENIQY
V: TRBV28; J: TRBJ2-1; size: many; D: .; CDR3: ASSNYNEQF
V: TRBV20-1; J: TRBJ2-3; size: .; D: .; CDR3: SARGQTNTDTQY
V: TRBV12-5; J: TRBJ2-2; size: .; D: TRBD2; CDR3: ASGSPGGVVTGELF